These 24 T cell receptor beta chains originate from one sample sequenced in a study of blood T cell repertoires in COVID-19 (TCRdb year 2020). The library was obtained by the immunoSEQ multiplex PCR assay. This immuneACCESS table, as held by TCRdb, lists in-frame sequences with V and J called but not all clones. Of the missing ones, under half trace to an unresolved V gene in checked studies; the others have no known cause. Counted in this sample were tens of thousands of clones; roughly 88% of them appeared once. Jointly, the top ten make up 5% to 7% of the sample. The sequenced sample was peripheral blood. These receptors came from an older woman with acute or convalescent COVID-19.

The chain is built from TRBV9 and TRBJ2-3; 8 bases map to TRBD2. The CDR3 has 15 residues. The germline V gene has CDR1 SGDLS and CDR2 YYNGEE. V lost 2 bases, J lost 7 bases, and 9 bases stayed unmatched. The CDR3 sequence is CASSVSGADPHTQYF. Here the CDR3 DNA reads TGTGCCAGCAGCGTTAGCGGGGCGGACCCTCATACGCAGTATTTT.

The J gene is TRBJ2-3, the V gene TRBV29-1; possible D gene TRBD1, 5 bases. From germline, CDR1 is SQVTM and CDR2 ANQGSEA. The ends were cut back, 6 bases at V and 6 bases at J, with 10 bases in the middle. The CDR3 extends over 11 amino acids. CDR3 nucleotide sequence: TGCAGCGTGAGACCAGGGGATACGCAGTATTTT. Translated: CSVRPGDTQYF.

The chain combines TRBV18 with TRBJ1-1; tentative D call: TRBD1 (5 bases). Germline CDR1 KGHSH, CDR2 LQKENI. The CDR3 sequence is 13 residues long. The V and J ends lost 10 bases and 0 bases respectively, with 12 bases between them. CDR3: CATGGGLNTEAFF. For the CDR3, the DNA is TGTGCCACGGGGGGGGGTTTGAACACTGAAGCTTTCTTT.

The chain has TRBV19 and TRBJ1-5; perhaps TRBD1 as D (5 bases). The V gene's germline CDR1 is LNHDA and CDR2 SQIVND (reference sequence). V was shortened by 6 bases and J by 2 bases, with 8 bases between the two germline ends. The CDR3 runs to 13 residues. The CDR3 protein is CASRTDGNQPQHF. CDR3 DNA sequence: TGTGCCAGTAGGACAGACGGCAATCAGCCCCAGCATTTT.

The chain combines TRBV11-2 with TRBJ1-2; tentatively, D is TRBD1 (5 bases). Trimming took 5 bases from V and 7 from J, leaving 14 bases between them. The CDR3 has 13 amino acids. Germline V gives CDR1 SGHAT, CDR2 FQNNGV. DNA of the CDR3: TGTGCCAGCAGCGCCCAGGGTTCCCTTGGCTACACCTTC. Amino acid sequence: CASSAQGSLGYTF.

The rearrangement links TRBV27 to TRBJ1-2; tentative D call: TRBD1 (6 bases). The V and J ends lost 9 bases and 1 base respectively, with 15 bases between them. The CDR3 contains 14 residues. Germline V gene data show CDR1 as MNHEY and CDR2 as SMNVEV (reference sequence). The DNA for the CDR3 is TGTGCCAGTGGTGGGACACCTTTTAACTATGGCTACACCTTC. It encodes CASGGTPFNYGYTF.

The chain carries TRBV15 and TRBJ2-4; maybe TRBD2 (5 bases). Germline CDR1 reads LNHNV; CDR2 reads YYDKDF (reference sequence). The CDR3 sequence is 16 residues long. Trimming stripped 5 bases from V and 0 bases from J, with 14 bases between. CDR3 sequence (DNA): TGTGCCACCAGCTCCGGGGATTCCCTAGCCAAAAACATTCAGTACTTC. Protein product: CATSSGDSLAKNIQYF.

The J gene is TRBJ1-1, the V gene TRBV7-9, with 7 bases fitting TRBD1. CDR1 is SEHNR, CDR2 FQNEAQ, per germline (reference sequence). V lost 3 bases and J lost 3; bases outside the gene matches: 4. The CDR3 is 14 residues long. CDR3 DNA: TGTGCCAGCAGCTTGGGACAGACGGACACTGAAGCTTTCTTT. Translating gives CASSLGQTDTEAFF.

This clone was seen only once. The V call is TRBV4-1, the J call TRBJ1-6; D call uncertain. Germline V gene sequence: CDR1 MGHRA, CDR2 YSYEKL. The CDR3 consists of 16 residues. The V end lost 2 bases, the J end lost 8 bases, and 16 bases lay between the germline ends. The CDR3 sequence: CASSQFGGGRDSPLHF. The DNA for the CDR3 is TGCGCCAGCAGCCAATTCGGAGGAGGACGAGATTCACCCCTCCACTTT.

V is TRBV7-2 and J is TRBJ2-3; D is undetermined. With 0 bases removed from V and 6 bases from J, the gap between germline ends came to 7 bases. The CDR3 is 13 amino acids. Germline assignment: CDR1 SGHTA and CDR2 FQGNSA. The CDR3 spells CASSLAHGDTQYF. The CDR3 DNA follows: TGTGCCAGCAGCTTAGCCCACGGGGATACGCAGTATTTT.

The J gene is TRBJ2-7, the V gene TRBV19; TRBD2 agrees at 9 bases. The CDR3 contains 15 residues. Per the germline V gene, CDR1 is LNHDA and CDR2 is SQIVND (reference sequence). Germline trimming cut 5 bases from V and 0 bases from J; bases unmatched to any gene: 5. The DNA of the CDR3 is TGTGCCAGTAGTGAGACTAGCGGCTCCTCCTACGAGCAGTACTTC. It translates to CASSETSGSSYEQYF.

The gene calls are TRBV11-2 and TRBJ2-1; 9 bases fit TRBD2. CDR1 SGHAT and CDR2 FQNNGV come from the germline V gene. With 1 base clipped from V and 6 bases from J, the junction kept 7 bases outside the gene matches. The CDR3 length is 16 residues. The DNA of the CDR3 is TGTGCCAGCAGCTTAGCCGGGACTAGCTCGGTCAATGAGCAGTTCTTC. Translating it yields CASSLAGTSSVNEQFF.

The chain combines TRBV7-9 with TRBJ1-5; no reliable D call. Trimming left V 0 bases short and J 5 bases short, with 14 bases between. The CDR3 contains 16 residues. CDR1 is SEHNR, CDR2 FQNEAQ, per germline (reference sequence). Here the CDR3 reads CASSLALAGSYQPQHF. Here the CDR3 DNA reads TGTGCCAGCAGCTTAGCTCTGGCCGGGTCTTATCAGCCCCAGCATTTT.

This chain uses TRBV27 with TRBJ2-3; 8 nucleotides align to TRBD2. The CDR3 spans 17 residues. V lost 6 bases and J lost 5; bases outside the gene matches: 16. Germline V gives CDR1 MNHEY, CDR2 SMNVEV (reference sequence). CDR3 region: CASRNQPTFLAGDTQYF. The CDR3 region has the DNA TGTGCCAGCAGAAATCAACCCACCTTTCTAGCGGGAGATACGCAGTATTTT.

The genes are TRBV11-3 and TRBJ2-5; D perhaps matches TRBD1 (5 bases). The CDR3 spans 16 residues. Germline CDR1 reads SGHNT; CDR2 reads YENEEA. V shed 2 bases and J shed 0 bases, with 13 bases lying between them. CDR3 DNA sequence: TGTGCCAGCAGCTTACCGGCGACAGCGTACCAAGAGACCCAGTACTTC. The encoded protein is CASSLPATAYQETQYF.

Written as DNA, the CDR3 is TGTGCCAGCAGCTCAGGGGGCTCCTACAATGAGCAGTTCTTC. Translating it yields CASSSGGSYNEQFF. This chain connects TRBV7-6 to TRBJ2-1; 7 bases match TRBD1. The CDR3 covers 14 residues. Germline assignment: CDR1 SGHVS and CDR2 FNYEAQ. J gave up 0 bases and V 4 bases, and 0 bases lay outside the gene matches.

The chain joins TRBV6-2 or TRBV6-3 to TRBJ2-1; 12 bases match TRBD2. The trim removed 2 bases at V and 3 bases at J, leaving 8 bases unmatched. The length of the CDR3 is 18 residues. Germline V gene data show CDR1 as MNHEY and CDR2 as SVGEGT. CDR3 protein: CASSYESLAGGNYNEQFF. The CDR3 nucleotides read TGTGCCAGCAGTTACGAATCACTAGCGGGAGGTAACTACAATGAGCAGTTCTTC.

This chain connects TRBV3-1 (or the pseudogene TRBV3-2) to TRBJ1-1; D unresolved. V was clipped by 3 bases and J by 1 base, with 3 bases between them. Germline CDR1 is LGHDT and CDR2 is YNNKEL (reference sequence). CDR3 size: 12 residues. In DNA, the CDR3 is TGTGCCAGCAGCCACGGGAACACTGAAGCTTTCTTT. Its translation is CASSHGNTEAFF.

The rearrangement joins TRBV7-3 to TRBJ2-1, with a tentative D call TRBD1 (6 bases). V gave up 3 bases and J gave up 2 bases, with 8 bases separating them. This CDR3 has 14 amino acids. CDR1 is SGHTA and CDR2 is FQGTGA in the germline V gene. The CDR3 sequence: CASSFEGAYNEQFF. Written as DNA, the CDR3 is TGTGCCAGCAGCTTTGAGGGGGCCTACAATGAGCAGTTCTTC. Variable domain in full (rest from reference TRBV7-3 and TRBJ2-1): GAGVSQTPSNKVTEKGKYVELRCDPISGHTALYWYRQSLGQGPEFLIYFQGTGAADDSGLPNDRFFAVRPEGSVSTLKIQRTERGDSAVYLCASSFEGAYNEQFFGPGTRLTVL.

This clone was recorded only once. The chain recombines TRBV5-1 with TRBJ2-5, with a tentative D call TRBD2 (5 bases). The germline V gene encodes CDR1 SGHRS and CDR2 YFSETQ. The CDR3 is made up of 16 amino acids. The ends were cut back, 5 bases at V and 4 bases at J, with 21 bases in the middle. The CDR3 DNA reads TGCGCCAGCAGGGAAGCGGACTCCGGTTGGGGAGAGACCCAGTACTTC. It encodes CASREADSGWGETQYF.

The chain combines TRBV5-1 with TRBJ1-2; 7 positions match TRBD1. This CDR3 is 15 amino acids long. Losses at the gene ends were 4 bases for V and 6 bases for J; bases not matched to a gene: 12. Germline V lookup: CDR1 SGHRS, CDR2 YFSETQ. CDR3 in DNA: TGCGCCAGCAGCGGAAAGGGACAGCCCCTCGATGGCTACACCTTC. Translated: CASSGKGQPLDGYTF.

This chain links TRBV3-1 (or the pseudogene TRBV3-2) with TRBJ1-2, with 7 bases aligning to TRBD1. Germline CDR1 and CDR2: LGHDT and YNNKEL (reference sequence). This CDR3 region has 17 residues. V shed 4 bases, J shed 0 bases, and the junction held 11 bases outside the gene matches. The CDR3 DNA follows: TGTGCCAGCAGCCTTATTCCCCCCGGGACAGCTAACTATGGCTACACCTTC. This translates into CASSLIPPGTANYGYTF.

CDR3 protein: CASGEGAATDTQYF. The CDR3 DNA reads as TGTGCTAGTGGAGAGGGGGCGGCGACAGATACGCAGTATTTT. The chain is built from TRBV12-5 and TRBJ2-3; 7 positions match TRBD1. V lost 6 bases and J lost 3; bases outside the gene matches: 6. The CDR3 runs 14 residues. Germline CDR1 reads LGHNT; CDR2 reads FRNRAP.

The gene calls are TRBV20-1 and TRBJ1-2; TRBD1 is a possible D gene (6 bases). The V end lost 3 bases, the J end lost 6 bases, and 11 bases lay between the germline ends. Germline CDR1 and CDR2: DFQATT and SNEGSKA (reference sequence). The CDR3 is 12 residues long. CDR3 sequence reads: CSASEGDNGYTF. The CDR3 coding sequence is TGCAGTGCTAGTGAAGGGGACAATGGCTACACCTTC.